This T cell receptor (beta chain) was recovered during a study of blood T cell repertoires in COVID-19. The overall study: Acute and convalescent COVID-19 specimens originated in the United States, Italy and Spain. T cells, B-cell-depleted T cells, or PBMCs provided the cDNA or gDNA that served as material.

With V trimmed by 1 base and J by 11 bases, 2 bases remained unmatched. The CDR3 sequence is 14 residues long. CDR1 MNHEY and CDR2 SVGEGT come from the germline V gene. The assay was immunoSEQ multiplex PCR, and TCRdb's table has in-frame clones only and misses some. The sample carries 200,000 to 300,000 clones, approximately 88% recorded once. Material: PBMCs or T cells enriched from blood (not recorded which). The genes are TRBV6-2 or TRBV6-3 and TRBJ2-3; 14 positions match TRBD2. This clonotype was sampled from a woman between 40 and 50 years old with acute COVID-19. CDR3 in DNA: TGTGCCAGCAGTTACTGGACTAGCGGGAGGTTGCAGTATTTT. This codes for CASSYWTSGRLQYF.